This is a list of T cell receptor beta chains from one sample in a study of shared clonotypes between healthy human individuals. The data were produced by immunoSEQ multiplex PCR, yet TCRdb's version contains in-frame clones alone and is incomplete. Among fewer than 550,000 clones listed, about three quarters were seen once. Specimen: PBMCs. The receptor set was obtained from a woman aged 35 to 49 in good health. Some clones in this sample may be carry-over from other donors' samples. Both conserved end residues are part of each CDR3. The D gene is left open where the match is weak. Some rows mark clone size as missing; the rest say once, few, many or name a class of expanded clone.

CASSVGLRRLHNEKLFF TGTGCCAGCAGCGTAGGTCTCAGGCGGCTACATAATGAAAAACTGTTTTTT TRBV9 few - TRBJ1-4
CASSTWDNYGYTF TGTGCCAGCAGCACCTGGGATAACTATGGCTACACCTTC TRBV28 - - TRBJ1-2
CATSRTIAPYEQYF TGTGCCACCAGCAGAACAATAGCACCCTACGAGCAGTACTTC TRBV15 - - TRBJ2-7
CASSYMGLNYGYTF TGTGCCAGCAGCTACATGGGCCTAAACTATGGCTACACCTTC TRBV2 few - TRBJ1-2
CASTMGGQLWVAAEAFF TGTGCCAGCACCATGGGGGGACAGCTGTGGGTGGCGGCTGAAGCTTTCTTT TRBV28 - TRBD1 TRBJ1-1
CASRSGTRNQPQHF TGTGCCAGTAGATCAGGGACTCGCAATCAGCCCCAGCATTTT TRBV19 - - TRBJ1-5
CASSLAVAGGPSEQYF TGCGCCAGCAGCTTGGCCGTTGCGGGAGGGCCTAGCGAGCAGTACTTC TRBV5-1 - TRBD2 TRBJ2-7
CASRSPGDPTNEKLFF TGTGCCAGTAGATCCCCCGGGGACCCAACTAATGAAAAACTGTTTTTT TRBV19 - - TRBJ1-4
CASSLGGLAGGPGDTQYF TGCGCCAGCAGCTTGGGGGGCCTAGCGGGAGGGCCGGGAGATACGCAGTATTTT TRBV5-1 - TRBD2 TRBJ2-3
CASSSTDSYEQYF TGTGCCAGCAGTTCGACAGACTCCTACGAGCAGTACTTC TRBV6-5 - - TRBJ2-7
CSVERRDDGYGYTF TGCAGCGTTGAACGCAGGGATGATGGCTATGGCTACACCTTC TRBV29-1 - - TRBJ1-2
CASSTRTGGNSGTEAFF TGCGCCAGCAGCACCCGGACAGGGGGCAATTCGGGTACTGAAGCTTTCTTT TRBV4-1 - TRBD1 TRBJ1-1
CASSRGGNTEAFF TGTGCCAGTAGTAGGGGTGGGAACACTGAAGCTTTCTTT TRBV19 - - TRBJ1-1
CASSSGTVNTGELFF TGCGCCAGCAGCTCCGGGACGGTGAACACCGGGGAGCTGTTTTTT TRBV5-1 - - TRBJ2-2
CASSYGLGGSGNTIYF TGTGCCAGCAGTTACGGTCTGGGGGGCTCTGGAAACACCATATATTTT TRBV6-5 few - TRBJ1-3
CASSFPGLDVLTF TGTGCCAGCAGCTTTCCGGGACTAGACGTCCTGACTTTC TRBV7-8 - TRBD2 TRBJ2-6